This T cell receptor beta chain was observed in a study of PD-L1 blockade in urothelial cancer. Study information: Blood was subjected to analysis at 3 weeks (second dose) and 6 weeks following treatment start.

Here immunoSEQ multiplex PCR was the method, and the copy in TCRdb shows in-frame clones only, minus some. Among approximately 36,000 clones, around four fifths were seen once, and the ten largest hold roughly a tenth. Deletions cut 6 bases from V and 7 bases from J, with 13 bases between. Per the germline V gene, CDR1 is MNHNS and CDR2 is SASEGT. This CDR3 contains 13 residues. Time point: peripheral blood 6 weeks after treatment start. The chain combines TRBV6-1 with TRBJ1-5, with D perhaps matching TRBD1 (5 bases). Source: PBMCs, taken around atezolizumab (anti-PD-L1) treatment. This receptor was identified in a man aged 40-50 years with urothelial cancer. CDR3 amino acids: CASSYRLEQPQHF. Here the CDR3 DNA reads TGTGCCAGCAGCTACAGGTTGGAGCAGCCCCAGCATTTT.